The 5 T cell receptor beta chains below all came from one sample that was sequenced in a study of shared clonotypes between healthy human individuals. The repertoire was sequenced with immunoSEQ multiplex PCR; TCRdb's copy has only in-frame clones and lacks some. Seen here are about 2 million clones, 95% observed once, and the top ten hold around 0.13%. The material sequenced was naive CD4+ T cells sorted from blood. This sample's subset: CD45RA+ positively selected. The receptor source for this set is a man younger than 35 in good health.

The chain combines TRBV28 with TRBJ1-5; tentatively, D is TRBD1 (5 bases). CDR1 is MDHEN, CDR2 SYDVKM, per germline. CDR3 size: 14 residues. Trimming pared 5 bases from V and 6 bases from J, leaving 14 bases between. The CDR3 DNA follows: TGTGCCAGCAGTCGCCCAGGGAGCGGTCAGCCCCAGCATTTT. It specifies CASSRPGSGQPQHF. Supplemented by reference TRBV28 and TRBJ1-5, the full variable domain reads DVKVTQSSRYLVKRTGEKVFLECVQDMDHENMFWYRQDPGLGLRLIYFSYDVKMKEKGDIPEGYSVSREKKERFSLILESASTNQTSMYLCASSRPGSGQPQHFGDGTRLSIL.

The chain combines TRBV4-3 with TRBJ2-3, with 8 positions matching TRBD2. This CDR3 spans 16 amino acids. Germline CDR1 reads LGHNA; CDR2 reads YSLEER. V trimming: 0 bases; J trimming: 3 bases; junction bases outside the gene matches: 5. In nucleotides, the CDR3 is TGCGCCAGCAGCCAAGATTACGGGAGGGTTACAGATACGCAGTATTTT. Translating it yields CASSQDYGRVTDTQYF.

Written as DNA, the CDR3 is TGCGCCAGCAGCTTGGCAAGGGGCACCGGGGAGCTGTTTTTT. Its translation is CASSLARGTGELFF. V and J are TRBV5-1 and TRBJ2-2; weak D call: TRBD1 (5 bases). Germline assignment: CDR1 SGHRS and CDR2 YFSETQ. The CDR3 runs to 14 residues. Trimming removed 0 bases at V and 4 bases at J, with 7 bases between. The whole variable domain, remainder taken from reference TRBV5-1 and TRBJ2-2, is KAGVTQTPRYLIKTRGQQVTLSCSPISGHRSVSWYQQTPGQGLQFLFEYFSETQRNKGNFPGRFSGRQFSNSRSEMNVSTLELGDSALYLCASSLARGTGELFFGEGSRLTVL.

The CDR3 region is CSVGEGNTEAFF. The CDR3 nucleotides read TGCAGCGTTGGAGAGGGGAACACTGAAGCTTTCTTT. V and J are TRBV29-1 and TRBJ1-1; no definite D call. The V gene's germline CDR1 is SQVTM and CDR2 ANQGSEA. The CDR3 is made up of 12 amino acids. Trimming removed 4 bases at V and 1 base at J, with 7 bases between.

Comment on this clone: The sample holds other DNA sequences that translate to the same CDR3. The chain is built from TRBV7-3 and TRBJ1-1; no clear D gene. Germline CDR1 and CDR2: SGHTA and FQGTGA. CDR3 size: 13 residues. The germline V and J ends were trimmed by 2 bases and 5 bases, with 9 bases remaining between them. The CDR3 coding sequence is TGTGCCAGCAGCTTATCCAGAGATACTGAAGCTTTCTTT. This codes for CASSLSRDTEAFF.